Listed below are T cell receptor beta chains from one sample, sequenced in a study of CD8 T cells in ankylosing spondylitis. TCRdb independently ran MiXCR on the 5' RACE reads; one entry per CDR3 protein. The table lists about 440,000 distinct CDR3 sequences, 15% to 20% of them singletons. Sequencing used blood, either unsorted or a sorted T cell fraction (not recorded which). The receptors derive from a male donor with ankylosing spondylitis. Each CDR3 is given with its conserved first and last residue. Fields, in order: CDR3 length, J gene, D gene, clone size, V gene, CDR3 protein, CDR3 DNA. D genes are given only for firm matches. Part of the rows lack a size; the others show once, few, many or a class for expanded clones.

length: 15; J: TRBJ2-7; D: TRBD1; size: NA; V: TRBV4-2; CDR3: CASSQDWQGAGEQYF; DNA: TGTGCCAGCAGCCAAGATTGGCAGGGGGCGGGTGAGCAGTACTTC
length: 14; J: TRBJ1-5; D: TRBD1; size: few; V: TRBV7-9; CDR3: CASSTDRGNQPQHF; DNA: TGTGCCAGCAGTACGGACAGGGGTAATCAGCCCCAGCATTTT
length: 14; J: TRBJ2-7; D: NA; size: few; V: TRBV28; CDR3: CASSFRRRSVEQYF; DNA: TGTGCCAGCAGTTTTAGACGGCGTTCGGTGGAGCAGTACTTC
length: 14; J: TRBJ2-1; D: NA; size: many; V: TRBV7-2; CDR3: CASSLGGSRNEQFF; DNA: TGTGCCAGCAGCTTAGGAGGTTCGCGCAATGAGCAGTTCTTC
length: 13; J: TRBJ2-3; D: NA; size: NA; V: TRBV9; CDR3: CASSVDWTDTQYF; DNA: TGTGCCAGCAGCGTCGACTGGACAGATACGCAGTATTTT
length: 13; J: TRBJ1-1; D: NA; size: many; V: TRBV10-3; CDR3: CAISEGTNSEAFF; DNA: TGTGCCATCAGTGAGGGGACGAACAGTGAAGCTTTCTTT
length: 14; J: TRBJ2-1; D: NA; size: NA; V: TRBV9; CDR3: CASSRTTMINEQFF; DNA: TGTGCCAGCAGCCGGACTACAATGATCAATGAGCAGTTCTTC
length: 14; J: TRBJ1-6; D: NA; size: few; V: TRBV12-3/TRBV12-4; CDR3: CASSKGMLNSPLHF; DNA: TGTGCCAGCAGCAAAGGGATGCTAAATTCACCCCTCCACTTT
length: 19; J: TRBJ1-3; D: NA; size: few; V: TRBV28; CDR3: CASSPTGFRRGNSGNTIYF; DNA: TGTGCCAGCAGCCCGACCGGATTCCGCCGCGGGAACTCTGGAAACACCATATATTTT
length: 14; J: TRBJ2-1; D: TRBD2; size: NA; V: TRBV2; CDR3: CASGRAGGLYEQFF; DNA: TGTGCCAGCGGGCGAGCGGGGGGGCTGTATGAGCAGTTCTTC
length: 17; J: TRBJ2-2; D: TRBD2; size: few; V: TRBV7-8; CDR3: CASSLGSSGRGGGELFF; DNA: TGTGCCAGCAGCTTAGGGTCTAGCGGGAGAGGAGGCGGGGAGCTGTTTTTT
length: 15; J: TRBJ2-7; D: TRBD1; size: NA; V: TRBV4-1; CDR3: CASSQRDRPSYEQYF; DNA: TGCGCCAGCAGCCAGAGGGACAGGCCCTCCTACGAGCAGTACTTC
length: 14; J: TRBJ2-7; D: NA; size: few; V: TRBV7-9; CDR3: CASSFGSETYEQYF; DNA: TGTGCCAGCAGCTTTGGTAGCGAGACCTACGAGCAGTACTTC
length: 13; J: TRBJ2-7; D: NA; size: NA; V: TRBV6-5; CDR3: CASSYSKGTEQYF; DNA: TGTGCCAGCAGTTACTCGAAAGGGACCGAGCAGTACTTC
length: 17; J: TRBJ1-1; D: NA; size: NA; V: TRBV7-9; CDR3: CASSLGTASQMNTEAFF; DNA: TGTGCCAGCAGCTTAGGGACCGCTTCCCAAATGAACACTGAAGCTTTCTTT
length: 14; J: TRBJ1-1; D: TRBD1; size: many; V: TRBV5-1; CDR3: CASSPDREYTEAFF; DNA: TGCGCCAGCAGCCCGGACAGGGAATACACTGAAGCTTTCTTT
length: 13; J: TRBJ1-1; D: NA; size: few; V: TRBV6-2/TRBV6-3; CDR3: CASGLTGTTEAFF; DNA: TGTGCCAGCGGTTTGACAGGAACCACTGAAGCTTTCTTT
length: 14; J: TRBJ2-1; D: NA; size: NA; V: TRBV5-1; CDR3: CASGEIPSYNEQFF; DNA: TGCGCCAGCGGAGAAATCCCCTCCTACAATGAGCAGTTCTTC
length: 14; J: TRBJ2-7; D: TRBD2; size: NA; V: TRBV7-2; CDR3: CASSFSGRAHEQYF; DNA: TGTGCCAGCAGCTTTAGCGGGAGGGCCCACGAGCAGTACTTC
length: 15; J: TRBJ2-1; D: NA; size: NA; V: TRBV6-1; CDR3: CASREWGAGYNEQFF; DNA: TGTGCCAGCAGAGAATGGGGAGCGGGTTACAATGAGCAGTTCTTC
length: 14; J: TRBJ2-7; D: NA; size: few; V: TRBV20-1; CDR3: CSAQQGGVYYEQYF; DNA: TGCAGTGCTCAGCAGGGAGGAGTGTACTACGAGCAGTACTTC
length: 15; J: TRBJ2-2; D: NA; size: few; V: TRBV6-1; CDR3: CASSITGWGTGELFF; DNA: TGTGCCAGCAGCATTACGGGGTGGGGCACCGGGGAGCTGTTTTTT
length: 15; J: TRBJ2-2; D: NA; size: NA; V: TRBV11-2; CDR3: CASSLAGVVTGELFF; DNA: TGTGCCAGCAGCTTAGCGGGGGTTGTCACCGGGGAGCTGTTTTTT
length: 15; J: TRBJ2-2; D: NA; size: few; V: TRBV2; CDR3: CASSERLVSTGELFF; DNA: TGTGCCAGCAGTGAAAGACTAGTGTCGACCGGGGAGCTGTTTTTT
length: 12; J: TRBJ1-2; D: NA; size: few; V: TRBV5-1; CDR3: CASGAGNYGYTF; DNA: TGCGCCTCCGGGGCGGGTAACTATGGCTACACCTTC
length: 15; J: TRBJ2-3; D: TRBD2; size: few; V: TRBV24-1; CDR3: CATSDLAGAGDTQYF; DNA: TGTGCCACCAGTGATTTGGCGGGAGCCGGGGATACGCAGTATTTT
length: 18; J: TRBJ2-1; D: TRBD2; size: few; V: TRBV15; CDR3: CATSRDSKTSGISNEQFF; DNA: TGTGCCACCAGCAGAGATAGCAAGACTAGCGGGATCTCCAATGAGCAGTTCTTC
length: 14; J: TRBJ1-2; D: TRBD1; size: few; V: TRBV6-1; CDR3: CASRGGTASHGYTF; DNA: TGTGCCAGCAGGGGGGGGACAGCCTCACATGGCTACACCTTC
length: 15; J: TRBJ2-6; D: TRBD1; size: once; V: TRBV2; CDR3: CASSEGQPGANVLTF; DNA: TGTGCCAGCAGTGAGGGACAGCCTGGGGCCAACGTCCTGACTTTC
length: 16; J: TRBJ1-2; D: TRBD1; size: few; V: TRBV6-1; CDR3: CASSDRFGDSFNGYTF; DNA: TGTGCCAGCAGTGATAGATTCGGGGACAGTTTTAATGGCTACACCTTC
length: 16; J: TRBJ2-7; D: TRBD2; size: few; V: TRBV4-1; CDR3: CASSQEPASGPYEQYF; DNA: TGCGCCAGCAGCCAAGAGCCGGCTAGCGGTCCCTACGAGCAGTACTTC
length: 16; J: TRBJ2-3; D: NA; size: few; V: TRBV5-1; CDR3: CASSLVPAAPTDTQYF; DNA: TGCGCCAGCAGCTTAGTCCCAGCGGCCCCCACAGATACGCAGTATTTT
length: 19; J: TRBJ1-5; D: TRBD1; size: NA; V: TRBV3-1; CDR3: CACSTRQGAGGYSNQPQHF; DNA: TGTGCCTGCAGCACGCGACAGGGGGCCGGGGGGTATAGCAATCAGCCCCAGCATTTT
length: 13; J: TRBJ2-2; D: NA; size: few; V: TRBV5-1; CDR3: CASSLGAPGELFF; DNA: TGCGCCAGCAGCTTGGGAGCACCCGGGGAGCTGTTTTTT
length: 15; J: TRBJ1-3; D: NA; size: NA; V: TRBV6-2/TRBV6-3; CDR3: CASSPTSWIGNTIYF; DNA: TGTGCCAGCAGCCCCACGAGTTGGATTGGAAACACCATATATTTT